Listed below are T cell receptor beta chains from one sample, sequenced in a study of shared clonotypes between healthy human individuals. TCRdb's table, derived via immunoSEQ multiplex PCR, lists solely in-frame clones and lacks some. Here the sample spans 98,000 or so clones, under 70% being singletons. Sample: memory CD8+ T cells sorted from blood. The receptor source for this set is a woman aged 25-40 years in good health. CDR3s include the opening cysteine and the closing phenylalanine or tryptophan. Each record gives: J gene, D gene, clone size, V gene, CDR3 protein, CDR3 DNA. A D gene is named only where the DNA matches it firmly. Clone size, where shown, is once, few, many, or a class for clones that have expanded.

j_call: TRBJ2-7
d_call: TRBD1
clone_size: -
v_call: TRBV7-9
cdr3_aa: CASSLGGDSYEQYF
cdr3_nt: TGTGCCAGCAGCTTAGGTGGGGACAGCTACGAGCAGTACTTC

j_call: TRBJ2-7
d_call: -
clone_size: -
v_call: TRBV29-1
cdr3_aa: CSVEDTSGSYEQYF
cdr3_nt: TGCAGCGTTGAAGATACGAGCGGATCCTACGAGCAGTACTTC

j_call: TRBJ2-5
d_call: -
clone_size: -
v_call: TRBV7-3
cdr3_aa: CASSLGVGAGETQYF
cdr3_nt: TGTGCCAGCAGCTTAGGGGTGGGGGCAGGAGAGACCCAGTACTTC

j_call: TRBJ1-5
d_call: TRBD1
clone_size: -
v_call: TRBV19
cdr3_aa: CASSPGTGGGQPQHF
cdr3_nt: TGTGCCAGTAGTCCCGGGACAGGGGGCGGTCAGCCCCAGCATTTT

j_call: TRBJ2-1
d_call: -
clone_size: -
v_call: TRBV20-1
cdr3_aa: CSAKNNEQFF
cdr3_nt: TGCAGTGCCAAAAACAATGAGCAGTTCTTC

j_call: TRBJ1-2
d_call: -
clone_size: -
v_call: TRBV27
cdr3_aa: CASSPGVQVYGYTF
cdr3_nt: TGTGCCAGCAGTCCGGGGGTTCAAGTCTATGGCTACACCTTC

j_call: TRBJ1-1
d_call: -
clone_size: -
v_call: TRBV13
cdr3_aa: CASSLFSQAEAFF
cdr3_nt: TGTGCCAGCAGCTTATTTAGCCAGGCTGAAGCTTTCTTT

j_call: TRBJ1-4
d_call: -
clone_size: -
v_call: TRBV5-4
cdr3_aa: CASSLNAGREKLFF
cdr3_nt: TGTGCCAGCAGCTTGAACGCAGGGCGAGAAAAACTGTTTTTT

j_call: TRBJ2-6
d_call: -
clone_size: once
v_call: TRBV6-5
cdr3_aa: CASSVSGDGANVLTF
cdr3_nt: TGTGCCAGCAGTGTAAGCGGCGATGGGGCCAACGTCCTGACTTTC

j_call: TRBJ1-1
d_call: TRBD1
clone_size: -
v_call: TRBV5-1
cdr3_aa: CASSSGQPLTLMNTEAFF
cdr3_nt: TGCGCCAGCAGCTCGGGACAGCCATTGACGCTAATGAACACTGAAGCTTTCTTT

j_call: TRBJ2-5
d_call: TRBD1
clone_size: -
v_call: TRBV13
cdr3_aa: CASSFGQGETQYF
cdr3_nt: TGTGCCAGCAGCTTTGGACAGGGGGAGACCCAGTACTTC

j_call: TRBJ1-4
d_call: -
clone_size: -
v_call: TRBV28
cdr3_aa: CASSLQAGGEKLFF
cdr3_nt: TGTGCCAGCAGTTTGCAGGCGGGCGGTGAAAAACTGTTTTTT

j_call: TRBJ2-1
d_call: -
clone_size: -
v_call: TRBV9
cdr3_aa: CASSVVGAGEQFF
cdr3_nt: TGTGCCAGCAGCGTAGTTGGGGCCGGTGAGCAGTTCTTC

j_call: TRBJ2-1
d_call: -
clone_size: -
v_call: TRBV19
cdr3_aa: CASSMRSAGEQFF
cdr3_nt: TGTGCCAGTAGTATGAGGTCCGCCGGTGAGCAGTTCTTC

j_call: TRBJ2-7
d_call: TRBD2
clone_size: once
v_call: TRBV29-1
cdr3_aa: CSVPPSGSGYEQYF
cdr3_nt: TGCAGCGTCCCCCCAAGCGGGAGTGGGTACGAGCAGTACTTC

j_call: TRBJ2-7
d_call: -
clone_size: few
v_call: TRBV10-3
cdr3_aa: CAISESTDRAYEQYF
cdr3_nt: TGTGCCATCAGTGAGTCGACGGACAGAGCCTACGAGCAGTACTTC

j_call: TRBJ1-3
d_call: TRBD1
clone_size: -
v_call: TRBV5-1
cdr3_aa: CASSSGQGGNTIYF
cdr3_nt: TGCGCCAGCAGCTCCGGACAGGGAGGAAACACCATATATTTT

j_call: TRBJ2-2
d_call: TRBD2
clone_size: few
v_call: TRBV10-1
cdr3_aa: CASSESSASGYTGELFF
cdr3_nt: TGCGCCAGCAGTGAGTCGAGTGCTAGCGGATACACCGGGGAGCTGTTTTTT

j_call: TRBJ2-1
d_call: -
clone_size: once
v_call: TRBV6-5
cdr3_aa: CASSRTSVRYNEQFF
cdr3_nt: TGTGCCAGCTCAAGAACTAGTGTTCGATACAATGAGCAGTTCTTC

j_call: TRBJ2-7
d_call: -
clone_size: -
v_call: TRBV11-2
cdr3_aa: CASSLFGGYDEQYF
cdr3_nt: TGTGCCAGCAGCTTGTTTGGGGGCTACGACGAGCAGTACTTC

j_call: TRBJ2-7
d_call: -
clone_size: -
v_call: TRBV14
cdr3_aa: CASSQVGSSYEQYF
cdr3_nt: TGTGCCAGCAGCCAAGTGGGCAGTTCCTACGAGCAGTACTTC

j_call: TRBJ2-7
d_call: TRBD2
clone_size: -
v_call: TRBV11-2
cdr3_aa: CASSLVRSASGSKWRQYF
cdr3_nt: TGTGCCAGCAGCTTAGTTCGGTCCGCTAGCGGGAGTAAATGGCGGCAGTACTTC

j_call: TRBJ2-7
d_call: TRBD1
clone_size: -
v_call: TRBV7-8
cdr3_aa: CASSQLTGGFYEQYF
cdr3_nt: TGCGCCAGCAGCCAGTTGACAGGGGGCTTCTACGAGCAGTACTTC

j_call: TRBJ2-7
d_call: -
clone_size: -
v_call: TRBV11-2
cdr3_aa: CASSLVPPAAVGNELEQYF
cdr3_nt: TGTGCCAGCAGCTTAGTCCCCCCCGCAGCCGTGGGGAATGAATTGGAGCAGTACTTC

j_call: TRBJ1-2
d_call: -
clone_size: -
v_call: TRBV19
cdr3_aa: CASSLTGIYGYTF
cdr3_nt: TGTGCCAGTAGTCTTACAGGGATCTATGGCTACACCTTC

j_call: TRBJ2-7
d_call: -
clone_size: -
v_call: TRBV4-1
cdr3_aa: CASSYRSVSYEQYF
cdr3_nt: TGCGCCAGCAGCTACCGCTCGGTCTCCTACGAGCAGTACTTC

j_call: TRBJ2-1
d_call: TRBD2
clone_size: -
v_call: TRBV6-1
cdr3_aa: CAISESRASGDYNEQFF
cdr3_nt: TGTGCCATCAGTGAGTCGAGGGCTAGCGGGGACTACAATGAGCAGTTCTTC

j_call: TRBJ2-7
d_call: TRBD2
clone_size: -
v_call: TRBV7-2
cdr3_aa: CASSWTSGRGYEQYF
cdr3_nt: TGTGCCAGCAGCTGGACTAGCGGGAGAGGCTACGAGCAGTACTTC

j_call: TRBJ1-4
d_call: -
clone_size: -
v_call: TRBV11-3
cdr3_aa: CASSPRLLNEKLFF
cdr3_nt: TGTGCCAGCAGCCCACGGCTCTTGAATGAAAAACTGTTTTTT

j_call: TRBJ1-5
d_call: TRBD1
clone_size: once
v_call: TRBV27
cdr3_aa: CATGRDRESPGNQPQHF
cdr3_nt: TGTGCCACTGGCCGGGACAGAGAGTCGCCGGGCAATCAGCCCCAGCATTTT

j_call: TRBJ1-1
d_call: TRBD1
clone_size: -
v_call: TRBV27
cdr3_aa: CASSSPRTGNTEAFF
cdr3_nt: TGTGCCAGCAGTTCCCCACGGACAGGGAACACTGAAGCTTTCTTT

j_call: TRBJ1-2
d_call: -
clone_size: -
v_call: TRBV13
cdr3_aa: CASSEGGRAANYGYTF
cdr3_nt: TGTGCCAGCAGTGAAGGTGGGAGAGCGGCTAACTATGGCTACACCTTC

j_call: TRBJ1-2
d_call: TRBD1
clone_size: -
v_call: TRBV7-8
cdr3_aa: CASSLGGTGYGYTF
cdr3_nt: TGTGCCAGCAGCTTAGGCGGGACAGGCTATGGCTACACCTTC

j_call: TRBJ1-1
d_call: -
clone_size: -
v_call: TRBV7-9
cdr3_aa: CASSSQDGNTEAFF
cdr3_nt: TGTGCCAGCAGCTCCCAGGACGGGAACACTGAAGCTTTCTTT

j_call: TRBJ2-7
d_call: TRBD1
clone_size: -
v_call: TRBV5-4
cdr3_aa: CASRRGQGNYEQYF
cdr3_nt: TGTGCCAGCAGACGGGGACAGGGAAACTACGAGCAGTACTTC

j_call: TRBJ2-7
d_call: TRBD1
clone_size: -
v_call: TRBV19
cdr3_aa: CATRGTGSSYEQYF
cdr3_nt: TGTGCCACCAGAGGGACAGGCAGCTCCTACGAGCAGTACTTC

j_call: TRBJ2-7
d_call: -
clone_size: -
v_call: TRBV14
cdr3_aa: CASSLRGVFYEQYF
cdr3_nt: TGTGCCAGCAGCCTCCGGGGCGTCTTCTACGAGCAGTACTTC

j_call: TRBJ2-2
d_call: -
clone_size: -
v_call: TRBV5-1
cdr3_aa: CASSPPLVGANTGELFF
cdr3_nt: TGCGCCAGCAGCCCCCCTCTAGTGGGAGCGAACACCGGGGAGCTGTTTTTT

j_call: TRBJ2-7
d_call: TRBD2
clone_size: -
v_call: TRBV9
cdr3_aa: CASSVSPHRTSESYEQYF
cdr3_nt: TGTGCCAGCAGCGTAAGTCCCCATCGGACTAGCGAATCCTACGAGCAGTACTTC

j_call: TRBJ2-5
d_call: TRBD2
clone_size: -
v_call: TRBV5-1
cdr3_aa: CASSTGGPRETQYF
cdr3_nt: TGCGCCAGCTCAACGGGAGGTCCCCGGGAGACCCAGTACTTC

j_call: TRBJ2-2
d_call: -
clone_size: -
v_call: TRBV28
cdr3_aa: CASRPPTGLNTGELFF
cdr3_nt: TGTGCCAGCAGGCCCCCGACGGGCCTCAACACCGGGGAGCTGTTTTTT

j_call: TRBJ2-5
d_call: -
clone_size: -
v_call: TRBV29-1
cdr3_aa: CSVEETSGETQYF
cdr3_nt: TGCAGCGTTGAAGAAACTAGTGGAGAGACCCAGTACTTC

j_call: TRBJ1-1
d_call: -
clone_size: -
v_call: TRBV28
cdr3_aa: CAISGGNTEAFF
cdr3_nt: TGTGCCATAAGCGGGGGGAACACTGAAGCTTTCTTT

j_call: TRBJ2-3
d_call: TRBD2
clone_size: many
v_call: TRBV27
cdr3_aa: CASHQLAGGPIDTQYF
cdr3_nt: TGTGCCAGCCACCAACTAGCGGGAGGGCCGATAGATACGCAGTATTTT

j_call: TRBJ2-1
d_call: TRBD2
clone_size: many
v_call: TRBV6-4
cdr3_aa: CASSDGLAGGNEQFF
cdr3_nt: TGTGCCAGCAGTGACGGACTAGCGGGAGGCAATGAGCAGTTCTTC

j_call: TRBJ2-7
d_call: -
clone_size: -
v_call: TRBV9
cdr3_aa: CASSVGGTGEQYF
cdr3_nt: TGTGCCAGCAGCGTAGGAGGGACCGGCGAGCAGTACTTC

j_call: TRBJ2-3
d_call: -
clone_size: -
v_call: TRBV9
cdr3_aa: CASSVGGSTDTQYF
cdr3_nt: TGTGCCAGCAGCGTAGGAGGGAGTACAGATACGCAGTATTTT

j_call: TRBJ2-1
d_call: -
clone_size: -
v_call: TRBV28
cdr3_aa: CASSQRQVAYNEQFF
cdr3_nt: TGTGCCAGCAGCCAGAGACAGGTCGCCTACAATGAGCAGTTCTTC

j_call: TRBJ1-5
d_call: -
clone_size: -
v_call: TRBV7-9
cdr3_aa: CASSDTGVNQPQHF
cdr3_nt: TGTGCCAGCAGCGATACAGGTGTGAATCAGCCCCAGCATTTT